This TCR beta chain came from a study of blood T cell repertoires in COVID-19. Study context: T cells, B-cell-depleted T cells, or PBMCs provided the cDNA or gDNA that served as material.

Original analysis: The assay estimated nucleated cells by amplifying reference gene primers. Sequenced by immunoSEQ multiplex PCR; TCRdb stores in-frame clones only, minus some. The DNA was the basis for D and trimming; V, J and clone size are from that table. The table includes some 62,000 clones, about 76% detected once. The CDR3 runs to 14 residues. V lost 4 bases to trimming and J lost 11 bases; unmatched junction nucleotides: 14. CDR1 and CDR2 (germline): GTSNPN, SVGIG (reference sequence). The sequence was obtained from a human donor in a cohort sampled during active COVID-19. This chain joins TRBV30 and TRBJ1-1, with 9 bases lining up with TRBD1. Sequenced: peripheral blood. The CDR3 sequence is CAWILPGTGGRAFF. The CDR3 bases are TGTGCCTGGATTCTCCCGGGAACAGGGGGCCGGGCTTTCTTT. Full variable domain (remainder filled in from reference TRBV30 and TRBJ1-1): SQTIHQWPATLVQPVGSPLSLECTVEGTSNPNLYWYRQAAGRGLQLLFYSVGIGQISSEVPQNLSASRPQDRQFILSSKKLLLSDSGFYLCAWILPGTGGRAFFGQGTRLTVV.